This T cell receptor beta chain is drawn from a study of glioma-infiltrating T cells after dendritic cell vaccination. Study at large: Glioblastoma patients came from Phase I and II dendritic cell vaccination trials. Study-wide points: Higher TCR clonality did not directly relate to longer survival.

Assay: immunoSEQ multiplex PCR; the TCRdb copy retains only in-frame clones and omits some. Of about 92,000 clones listed, about nine tenths are singletons. A remark on this clone: The target antigen is unknown.

Blood PBMC samples: pre-vaccination, two weeks post third vaccination, and at tumor progression. V lost 1 base to trimming and J lost 3 bases; unmatched junction nucleotides: 10. Germline V CDR1 and CDR2: SGHDT, YYEEEE. The CDR3 consists of 17 residues. The chain recombines TRBV5-6 with TRBJ1-5; 7 bases are shared with TRBD1. This TCR was sampled from a human donor with glioblastoma. The sample was blood, taken before dendritic cell vaccination. The CDR3 DNA sequence: TGTGCCAGCAGCTTGAGGGGCAGGGGGGTATTCAATCAGCCCCAGCATTTT. Translation gives CASSLRGRGVFNQPQHF.